The sequence of this T cell receptor (beta chain) was determined in a study of cytotoxic CD8 clonotypes in ibrutinib-treated CLL listed by TCRdb under 2021. Context from the whole study: The cohort was composed of 11 relapsed/refractory and about 15 treatment-naive patients; IGHV unmutated status was identified in about 17 patients. An average of around 250,000 productive templates and approximately 90,000 productive rearrangements was obtained per sample. Response samples were taken after a median of around 13 months on treatment, ranging from about 6 to 40 months. Of the roughly 79 people in the trial, about 25 had longitudinal samples available. Partial responses were observed in about 25 patients and complete responses in 2; after a median follow-up of around 68 months, remission was maintained in roughly 14 patients and progression was observed in approximately 12. Every remission and progressive disease sample was obtained while ibrutinib was still being received by the patients. Cryopreserved peripheral blood mononuclear cells were obtained before treatment, at response, and at either sustained remission or disease progression. General study outcomes and caveats: At ibrutinib response clonality went up, during sustained remission it held steady, and at progression it dropped back toward baseline. Baseline clonality was found to be higher than that of age-matched healthy donors and was strongly correlated with circulating CD8+ T-cell counts. Sampling times were not matched between patients in sustained remission and patients whose disease was progressing, and lymph node repertoires were not examined. Public clonotypes were rare and either shrank or stayed stable during treatment, and the rise in clonality at ibrutinib response reflected expansion of private clonotypes.

Including the terminal cysteine and phenylalanine, the CDR3 comprises 11 residues. Only the CDR3 DNA is retained, 33 bases long and in frame from the first base. The V end loses 7 bases and the J end loses 2 bases, and a stretch of 8 bases separates them. Based on the germline V gene, the CDR1 and CDR2 sequences are SQVTM and ANQGSEA. What this sample's time point label stands for: approximately 2 years on ibrutinib. For TCR beta library preparation, roughly 2 micrograms of genomic DNA were isolated from cryopreserved PBMCs. Longitudinal blood samples from CLL patients on ibrutinib monotherapy were analyzed using high-throughput TCR beta sequencing. Patients were enrolled in a phase 2 open-label single-center ibrutinib monotherapy trial. The goal of deep resolution MiSeq sequencing was a depth between 1 in 1 million and 1 in 200,000 T cells, and coverage averaged 10x per clonotype. The immunoSEQ hsTCRB Kit was used to generate TCR beta libraries. The authors' pipeline ran thus. The data were analyzed with ImmunoSEQ Analyzer and ImmunoSEQ Data Assistant, and V, D and J gene assignments followed IMGT definitions. Clonality was computed as one minus normalized Shannon entropy of productive rearrangement frequencies, ranging from 0 to 1. Only overrepresented clonotypes making up at least 0.05% of each patient's repertoire were included in the public clonotype analysis. Repertoires from around 13 age-matched healthy donors in immuneACCESS were used as clonality controls. Not all clones reach the TCRdb copy of this immuneACCESS table, which keeps in-frame sequences only. Checked studies attribute under half of the gap to unresolved V genes and leave the rest unexplained. D and trimming were read from the DNA, whereas the V and J calls and clone size are those reported in that table. The sample table contains hundreds of thousands of clones; only one count was recorded for 70% of them. 15% of the sample is taken by the ten largest.

Of note for this clone: This receptor's antigen is unknown. No per-base quality is available; no much larger clone lies one base away.

The sequence joins TRBV29-1 to TRBJ2-5; the D gene identity is not certain. This material consisted of PBMCs, taken after 24 months of ibrutinib treatment. The sequence derives from a human donor with chronic lymphocytic leukemia. The CDR3 has the sequence CSALRQETQYF. DNA sequence: TGCAGCGCCCTCCGGCAAGAGACCCAGTACTTC.